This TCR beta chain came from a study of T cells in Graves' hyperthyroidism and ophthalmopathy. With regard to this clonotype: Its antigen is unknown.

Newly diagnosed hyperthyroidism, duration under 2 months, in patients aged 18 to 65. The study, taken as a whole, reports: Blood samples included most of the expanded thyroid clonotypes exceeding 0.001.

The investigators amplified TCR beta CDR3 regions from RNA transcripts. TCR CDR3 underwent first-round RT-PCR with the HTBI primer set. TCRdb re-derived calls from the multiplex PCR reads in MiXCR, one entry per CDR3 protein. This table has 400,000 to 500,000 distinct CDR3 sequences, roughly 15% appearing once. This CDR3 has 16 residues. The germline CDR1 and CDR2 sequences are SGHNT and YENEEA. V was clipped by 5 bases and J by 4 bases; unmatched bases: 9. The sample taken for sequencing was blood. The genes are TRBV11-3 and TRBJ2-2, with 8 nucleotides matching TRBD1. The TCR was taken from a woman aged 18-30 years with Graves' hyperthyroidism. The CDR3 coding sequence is TGTGCCAGCAGCCCCGGACAGGGACGGGGCACCGGGGAGCTGTTTTTT. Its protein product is CASSPGQGRGTGELFF.